In this sample, the clone carrying this T cell receptor (beta chain) turned up once. Its antigen remains unidentified. The CDR3 runs to 12 residues. Germline V gene sequence: CDR1 SGHVS, CDR2 FNYEAQ. V gave up 3 bases and J gave up 4 bases, with 6 bases separating them. The sample belongs to a study of OX40 agonist ivuxolimab in advanced cancers. Study in general: Patients assigned to dose escalation were diagnosed with hepatocellular carcinoma, melanoma, renal cell or head and neck cancer. Of mixed ages from roughly 23 to 85 and averaging about 65 years, the group was roughly 85% male.

Profiling relied on immunoSEQ multiplex PCR, and the TCRdb table lists in-frame clones only, not all of them. The sample records about 32,000 clones, roughly 79% being singletons. General study points: At doses 0.1 to 3.0 mg/kg, CD4+ and CD8+ clones expanded. Expanded clones were, on average, more numerous among CD8+ T cells than CD4+.

The J gene is TRBJ2-5, the V gene TRBV7-6; no clear D. This TCR derives from an adult with an advanced solid tumor such as melanoma, head and neck, liver or kidney cancer. Sample: CD4+ or CD8+ T cells sorted from blood, taken in a trial of the OX40 agonist ivuxolimab. The CDR3 loop reads CASSLAPETQYF. CDR3 DNA sequence: TGTGCCAGCAGCTTGGCCCCAGAGACCCAGTACTTC.